These 22 T cell receptor beta chains came from one sample sequenced in a study of shared clonotypes between healthy human individuals. TCRdb's copy holds only in-frame clones and misses some; the assay was immunoSEQ multiplex PCR. Of approximately 2.3 million clones listed, more than 80% are singletons. The sequenced sample consisted of naive CD4+ T cells from PBMCs. Subset specified: CD45RA+ positively selected. Receptor source: a man aged 18 to 29 in good health. Some clones in this sample may be carry-over from other donors' samples.

The V and J genes are TRBV28 and TRBJ2-2; 9 nucleotides align to TRBD2. This CDR3 is 15 amino acids long. The V gene's germline CDR1 is MDHEN and CDR2 SYDVKM. V lost 2 bases to trimming and J lost 6 bases; unmatched junction nucleotides: 4. The CDR3 loop is CASSLGSGSAGELFF. CDR3 in DNA: TGTGCCAGCAGTTTAGGTAGCGGGAGCGCCGGGGAGCTGTTTTTT.

The chain uses TRBV7-9 and TRBJ1-4; no reliable D call. V lost 1 base, J lost 6 bases, and 9 bases lay in between. Germline CDR1 is SEHNR and CDR2 is FQNEAQ (reference sequence). The CDR3 is 14 residues long. The chain's CDR3 is CASSLESSHEKLFF. In DNA form, the CDR3 reads TGTGCCAGCAGCTTAGAGTCATCCCATGAAAAACTGTTTTTT.

V gene TRBV5-4 combines with J gene TRBJ2-1; 14 bases match TRBD2. V shed 3 bases and J 7 bases; nucleotides not matched to a gene: 0. Germline values: CDR1 SGHNT, CDR2 YYREEE (reference sequence). This CDR3 is built from 14 residues. The CDR3 DNA reads as TGTGCCAGCAGCTGGACTAGCGGGAGGAATGAGCAGTTCTTC. Translated, it gives CASSWTSGRNEQFF.

This clone was recorded only once. This sample includes further DNA sequences coding for the same CDR3. The genes are TRBV28 and TRBJ2-7; no firm D call. The germline V and J ends were trimmed by 5 bases and 4 bases, with 6 bases remaining between them. Germline-derived CDR1 and CDR2 are MDHEN and SYDVKM. The CDR3 loop spans 11 amino acids. The CDR3 region is CASSLLYEQYF. CDR3 sequence (DNA): TGTGCCAGCAGTCTCTTATACGAGCAGTACTTC.

The DNA of the CDR3 is TGTGCCAGCAGCCTACCGCGGCAGGGAAACACTGAAGCTTTCTTT. Translation gives CASSLPRQGNTEAFF. The chain is built from TRBV6-5 and TRBJ1-1; weak D call: TRBD1 (5 bases). The CDR3 consists of 15 residues. V dropped 6 bases and J dropped 2 bases, with 16 bases sitting between them. CDR1 and CDR2 (germline): MNHEY, SVGAGI.

V is TRBV10-3 and J is TRBJ2-6; tentative D call: TRBD2 (6 bases). Germline-derived CDR1 and CDR2 are ENHRY and SYGVKD. V was clipped by 4 bases and J by 4 bases, with 11 bases between them. The CDR3 is 15 amino acids. This CDR3 is CAISAGGPGANVLTF. CDR3 DNA: TGTGCCATCAGTGCTGGAGGGCCCGGGGCCAACGTCCTGACTTTC.

The V call is TRBV6-5, the J call TRBJ1-1; D ambiguous. CDR1 is MNHEY, CDR2 SVGAGI, per germline. Trimming took 2 bases from V and 3 from J, leaving 7 bases between them. There are 13 residues in the CDR3. The CDR3 spells CASSYDRYTEAFF. The CDR3 nucleotides are TGTGCCAGCAGTTACGACCGGTACACTGAAGCTTTCTTT.

This chain connects TRBV6-6 to TRBJ2-2; D is undetermined. V lost 0 bases to trimming and J lost 2 bases, with 7 bases between them. Germline lookup yields CDR1 MNHNY and CDR2 SVGAGI (reference sequence). The CDR3 spans 15 residues. DNA of the CDR3: TGTGCCAGCAGTTACTCCTCGATAAACACCGGGGAGCTGTTTTTT. Protein: CASSYSSINTGELFF.

J is TRBJ1-1 and V is TRBV10-3; no reliable D call. Trimming pared 3 bases from V and 7 bases from J, leaving 18 bases between. Germline V gene data show CDR1 as ENHRY and CDR2 as SYGVKD. This CDR3 is built from 15 residues. The chain's CDR3 is CAISDSLMGSGEAFF. CDR3 nucleotides: TGTGCCATCAGTGATAGTCTTATGGGCAGTGGTGAAGCTTTCTTT.

This clone has a single count. V gene TRBV6-1 combines with J gene TRBJ2-1; 7 nucleotides match TRBD2. V shed 6 bases, J shed 11 bases, and the junction held 10 bases outside the gene matches. Germline V lookup: CDR1 MNHNS, CDR2 SASEGT. The CDR3 spans 13 residues. As DNA, the CDR3 is TGTGCCAGCAGCCGTGAAGGGAGGGTACAGCAGTTCTTC. This encodes CASSREGRVQQFF.

Notes on this clone: Additional DNA sequences in this sample encode the identical CDR3. For the CDR3, the DNA is TGTGCCAGCAGCTTCACAGGACTAGCGGGATCGGAGACCCAGTACTTC. As protein: CASSFTGLAGSETQYF. This chain links TRBV11-3 with TRBJ2-5, with TRBD2 matching 12 bases. This CDR3 has 16 amino acids. Unmatched junction bases numbered 7, after V lost 3 bases and J lost 5 bases. Germline CDR1 is SGHNT and CDR2 is YENEEA.

This clone was found once. The identical CDR3 is also encoded by other nucleotide sequences in the sample. The V call is TRBV5-4, the J call TRBJ1-4; 7 bases agree with TRBD1. CDR1 is SGHNT, CDR2 YYREEE, per germline (reference sequence). The CDR3 consists of 14 residues. V was pared by 3 bases and J by 8 bases, with 7 bases of the junction left unmatched. CDR3 in amino acids: CASSSRTGFEKLFF. The CDR3 nucleotides read TGTGCCAGCAGCTCACGGACAGGTTTCGAAAAACTGTTTTTT.

The J gene is TRBJ2-5, the V gene TRBV7-3; TRBD1 aligns across 7 bases. The V segment lost 5 bases and the J segment 1 base; nucleotides outside the gene matches: 7. Germline CDR1 is SGHTA and CDR2 is FQGTGA. The CDR3 consists of 15 residues. DNA of the CDR3: TGTGCCAGCAGCCGTAGACAGGGTCCCCAAGAGACCCAGTACTTC. Amino acid sequence: CASSRRQGPQETQYF.

This chain connects TRBV7-9 to TRBJ2-5, with D unclear. Trimming removed 1 base from V and 1 base from J, with 10 bases in between. Per the germline V gene, CDR1 is SEHNR and CDR2 is FQNEAQ (reference sequence). This CDR3 contains 15 residues. CDR3 loop: CASSLGFSTQETQYF. Written as DNA, the CDR3 is TGTGCCAGCAGCTTAGGGTTTTCCACCCAAGAGACCCAGTACTTC.

This chain joins TRBV4-1 and TRBJ2-7; possibly TRBD1 for D (5 bases). V shed 0 bases and J shed 6 bases, with 15 bases lying between them. Per germline, CDR1 MGHRA and CDR2 YSYEKL. The CDR3 sequence is 15 residues long. In nucleotides, the CDR3 is TGCGCCAGCAGCCAAGACATCACAGGTCCGAGCGAGCAGTACTTC. It specifies CASSQDITGPSEQYF.

CDR3 in DNA: TGTGCCAGCAGACTACCGACAGGGGGCAATGAGCAGTTCTTC. Protein: CASRLPTGGNEQFF. J is TRBJ2-1 and V is TRBV6-5; 9 nucleotides line up with TRBD1. The germline gives CDR1 MNHEY, CDR2 SVGAGI. This CDR3 is built from 14 residues. V shed 6 bases, J shed 6 bases, and the junction held 6 bases outside the gene matches.

The chain links TRBV29-1 to TRBJ2-1; D assignment may be TRBD1 or TRBD2 (5 bases each). In germline, CDR1 is SQVTM, CDR2 ANQGSEA. Trimming cost V 7 bases and J 9 bases, with 22 bases left between them. This CDR3 comprises 14 residues. CDR3 sequence: CSAGDWGSGGEQFF. The CDR3 DNA sequence: TGCAGCGCCGGGGATTGGGGCAGCGGAGGTGAGCAGTTCTTC.

The chain recombines TRBV28 with TRBJ1-5, with D maybe TRBD1 (6 bases). Trimming removed 7 bases at V and 4 bases at J, with 17 bases between. This CDR3 is 15 amino acids long. The germline CDR1 and CDR2 sequences are MDHEN and SYDVKM. This CDR3 reads CASTQGGVRNQPQHF. DNA of the CDR3: TGTGCCAGCACCCAAGGGGGGGTTCGGAATCAGCCCCAGCATTTT.

The table lists this clone with a count of one. The V call is TRBV28, the J call TRBJ2-7; 10 bases are a match to TRBD2. Germline CDR1 reads MDHEN; CDR2 reads SYDVKM. This CDR3 is built from 14 residues. J lost 12 bases, V lost 2 bases, and 10 bases had no gene match. CDR3 DNA: TGTGCCAGCAGTTTAAATCTAGCGGGAGTCACGCGGTACTTC. It encodes CASSLNLAGVTRYF. Looking up the rest from reference TRBV28 and TRBJ2-7 gives the full variable domain: DVKVTQSSRYLVKRTGEKVFLECVQDMDHENMFWYRQDPGLGLRLIYFSYDVKMKEKGDIPEGYSVSREKKERFSLILESASTNQTSMYLCASSLNLAGVTRYFGPGTRLTVT.

This clone was seen only once. The rearrangement uses TRBV5-8 and TRBJ2-7; D call uncertain. The germline gives CDR1 SGHTS, CDR2 YDEGEE. The length of the CDR3 is 11 residues. Trimming pared 0 bases from V and 7 bases from J, leaving 5 bases between. The CDR3 coding sequence is TGTGCCAGCAGCTTGGCCGGTGAGCAGTACTTC. It is translated as CASSLAGEQYF.

The J gene is TRBJ2-3, the V gene TRBV7-2; 16 bases align to TRBD2. Germline CDR1 reads SGHTA; CDR2 reads FQGNSA. The length of the CDR3 is 19 residues. V lost 5 bases to trimming and J lost 0 bases; unmatched junction nucleotides: 8. CDR3 coding DNA: TGTGCCAGCAGCCTTACCGGGACTAGCGGGAGGGCTAGCACAGATACGCAGTATTTT. Translated, it gives CASSLTGTSGRASTDTQYF.

The CDR3 DNA reads as TGTGCCAGCAGAAGCAGACTAGCGGGAGATGATACGCAGTATTTT. Translating gives CASRSRLAGDDTQYF. The chain carries TRBV5-6 and TRBJ2-3; 12 positions agree with TRBD2. The junction had 7 bases not matched to a gene; V was cut back by 5 bases and J by 6 bases. The germline gives CDR1 SGHDT, CDR2 YYEEEE. CDR3 size: 15 residues. Full variable domain (rest looked up from reference TRBV5-6 and TRBJ2-3): DAGVTQSPTHLIKTRGQQVTLRCSPKSGHDTVSWYQQALGQGPQFIFQYYEEEERQRGNFPDRFSGHQFPNYSSELNVNALLLGDSALYLCASRSRLAGDDTQYFGPGTRLTVL.